This T cell receptor (beta chain) was obtained from a study of human T cells and chemical hapten exposure. Study information: While the approximately 22-week study was under way, patients received diphenylcyclopropenone on the scalp every week. General study findings and limits: There was alopecia in the donors, so their immune response may differ from that of healthy people. With regard to DPC sensitization, TCRs above 1 in 1000 frequency did not change.

Germline V gene data show CDR1 as SGHTA and CDR2 as FQGNSA. The CDR3 extends over 16 amino acids. V lost 6 bases and J 0 bases, leaving 15 bases between the germline ends. Time point defined: pre-sensitization, week 0. The treatment was: therapeutic diphenylcyclopropenone sensitization with weekly scalp DPC. The library tagged individual cDNA molecules with unique molecular identifiers. From the RACE reads, TCRdb called clonotypes with MiXCR, one entry per CDR3 protein. The data contain about 260,000 distinct CDR3 sequences, around 9.3% of them singletons. As to this clonotype: What it binds is not known.

The rearrangement uses TRBV7-2 and TRBJ2-1; tentative D call: TRBD2 (6 bases). The TCR originated in a woman between 40 and 50 years old with alopecia areata. Some clones in this sample may be carry-over from other donors' samples. This sample comprised whole blood, obtained in connection with sensitization to the hapten diphenylcyclopropenone (DPC). The CDR3 loop reads CASRAGSKSSYNEQFF. CDR3 DNA: TGTGCCAGCAGGGCCGGGAGTAAGAGCTCCTACAATGAGCAGTTCTTC.